Below are 19 T cell receptor beta chains sequenced from a single sample in a study of CD8+CD57+ T cells in acquired aplastic anemia. Genomic DNA, serving as template, underwent TCR beta VDJ and CDR3 profiling. TCRdb re-derived calls from the reads in MiXCR, one entry per CDR3 protein. This table has about 200,000 distinct CDR3 sequences, approximately 35% appearing once. The sample taken for sequencing was sorted CD4+, CD8+, or CD8+CD57+ T cells (not recorded which) from PBMCs. The receptors here all came from a human donor in good health, serving as a control.

This clonotype showed up many times. The chain carries TRBV19 and TRBJ1-1, with TRBD1 matching over 11 bases. The germline V gene encodes CDR1 LNHDA and CDR2 SQIVND (reference sequence). This CDR3 has 15 residues. V was clipped by 6 bases and J by 4 bases; unmatched bases: 7. The CDR3 DNA is TGTGCCAGTAGCCGGACAGGGGGCTTGGGCACTGAAGCTTTCTTT. Amino acid sequence: CASSRTGGLGTEAFF.

There are many counts of this clonotype. Here the CDR3 reads CASSDRLAGALESGELFF. CDR3 sequence (DNA): TGTGCCAGCAGTGATAGATTAGCGGGAGCGTTAGAGTCCGGGGAGCTGTTTTTT. The chain couples TRBV25-1 to TRBJ2-2; TRBD2 aligns across 9 bases. V dropped 3 bases and J dropped 6; count of bases not matched to a gene: 14. Per the germline V gene, CDR1 is MGHDK and CDR2 is SYGVNS. The CDR3 length is 18 residues.

The chain links TRBV11-1 to TRBJ2-5; perhaps D is TRBD1 or TRBD2 (6 bases each). Germline V gene data show CDR1 as SGHAT and CDR2 as FQDESV (reference sequence). The V gene lost 1 base and the J gene lost 1 base, with 16 bases spanning the gap. This CDR3 has 17 residues. The CDR3 sequence is CASSLGGGMPAQETQYF. The CDR3 DNA follows: TGTGCCAGCAGCTTAGGAGGGGGGATGCCCGCCCAAGAGACCCAGTACTTC. Using reference TRBV11-1 and TRBJ2-5 for the parts outside the CDR3, the full variable domain is EAEVAQSPRYKITEKSQAVAFWCDPISGHATLYWYRQILGQGPELLVQFQDESVVDDSQLPKDRFSAERLKGVDSTLKIQPAELGDSAMYLCASSLGGGMPAQETQYFGPGTRLLVL.

As concerns this clonotype: One end of the junction varies from germline; a read error may be responsible. The chain uses TRBV9 and TRBJ2-3; the D call may be TRBD1 or TRBD2 (5 bases each). This CDR3 has 14 amino acids. CDR1 and CDR2 from the germline V gene are SGDLS and YYNGEE. Here the CDR3 reads CAGSVGDLTDTQYF. CDR3 DNA: TGTGCCGGCAGCGTGGGGGACCTCACAGATACGCAGTATTTT. The full variable domain, its missing parts supplied by reference TRBV9 and TRBJ2-3, is DSGVTQTPKHLITATGQRVTLRCSPRSGDLSVYWYQQSLDQGLQFLIQYYNGEERAKGNILERFSAQQFPDLHSELNLSSLELGDSALYFCAGSVGDLTDTQYFGPGTRLTVL.

The chain is built from TRBV6-1 and TRBJ1-4; tentatively, D is TRBD1 (5 bases). CDR3 length equals 15 residues. With 2 bases removed from V and 7 bases from J, the gap between germline ends came to 14 bases. The germline gives CDR1 MNHNS, CDR2 SASEGT. Written as DNA, the CDR3 is TGTGCCAGCAGTGAAATAACGGGGGTTGGTGAAAAACTGTTTTTT. The encoded protein is CASSEITGVGEKLFF.

This clonotype was counted a few times. The chain couples TRBV18 to TRBJ2-7; D uncertain. Trimming removed 6 bases at V and 5 bases at J, with 14 bases between. The CDR3 spans 13 residues. Germline V gene data show CDR1 as KGHSH and CDR2 as LQKENI. The CDR3 loop reads CASSYGLDDEQYF. The CDR3 nucleotides read TGTGCCAGCTCCTACGGTTTAGATGACGAGCAGTACTTC.

The rearrangement joins TRBV25-1 to TRBJ2-7; possibly TRBD1 for D (6 bases). Germline-derived CDR1 and CDR2 are MGHDK and SYGVNS. The V end lost 8 bases, the J end lost 5 bases, and 13 bases lay between the germline ends. The CDR3 sequence is 12 residues long. CDR3 region: CASVHRENEQYF. For the CDR3, the DNA is TGTGCCAGCGTCCACAGGGAAAACGAGCAGTACTTC.

This clonotype was recorded at least ten times. The rearrangement links TRBV20-1 to TRBJ1-6; D is unclear. V was clipped by 5 bases and J by 7 bases, with 15 bases between them. The CDR3 contains 14 residues. Germline loops: CDR1 DFQATT, CDR2 SNEGSKA (reference sequence). The DNA for the CDR3 is TGCAGTGCTTCACCGGGATTTATCAATTCACCCCTCCACTTT. This codes for CSASPGFINSPLHF.

This clonotype was observed at least ten times. The chain employs TRBV19 and TRBJ1-2; perhaps TRBD1 as D (6 bases). CDR1 and CDR2 from the germline V gene are LNHDA and SQIVND (reference sequence). CDR3 length: 15 amino acids. Between the trimmed V and J ends, which lost 1 base and 2 bases, there was a span of 11 bases. CDR3 nucleotides: TGTGCCAGTAGTATAGCCAGGGGCGACAACTATGGCTACACCTTC. It yields the protein CASSIARGDNYGYTF.

This clonotype has at least ten counts. The chain is built from TRBV29-1 and TRBJ2-1, with D unclear. Germline assignment: CDR1 SQVTM and CDR2 ANQGSEA. Deletions cut 8 bases from V and 0 bases from J, with 11 bases between. The CDR3 contains 13 residues. The CDR3 sequence: CSTRWDSYNEQFF. CDR3 nucleotides: TGCAGCACACGCTGGGACTCCTACAATGAGCAGTTCTTC.

This chain connects TRBV20-1 to TRBJ2-1; 7 bases align to TRBD2. The CDR3 spans 12 residues. V lost 0 bases and J lost 8; bases outside the gene matches: 1. Germline V gene data show CDR1 as DFQATT and CDR2 as SNEGSKA (reference sequence). Here the CDR3 DNA reads TGCAGTGCTAGAGAACGGGAGGATGAGCAGTTCTTC. Translation: CSAREREDEQFF.

This clonotype came up many times. V and J are TRBV7-9 and TRBJ2-5; the D gene is possibly TRBD2 (6 bases). With 5 bases removed from V and 0 bases from J, the gap between germline ends came to 22 bases. Per germline, CDR1 SEHNR and CDR2 FQNEAQ (reference sequence). This CDR3 has 18 amino acids. The CDR3 sequence is CASSRRGGLARNQETQYF. DNA for the CDR3: TGTGCCAGCAGCCGGAGGGGCGGGTTGGCGCGTAACCAAGAGACCCAGTACTTC.

This chain connects TRBV6-2 or TRBV6-3 to TRBJ2-3, with D perhaps TRBD2 (5 bases). The CDR3 spans 17 residues. Trimming left V 2 bases short and J 3 bases short, with 18 bases between. Germline V gives CDR1 MNHEY, CDR2 SVGEGT. The CDR3 DNA follows: TGTGCCAGCAGTTACGCTTCACTAGAGTATGTTACAGATACGCAGTATTTT. Translating gives CASSYASLEYVTDTQYF.

This clonotype showed up many times. The chain has TRBV5-5 and TRBJ1-1; D is possibly TRBD1 (6 bases). This CDR3 region has 14 residues. Deletions cut 0 bases from V and 9 bases from J, with 15 bases between. Germline CDR1 reads SGHKS; CDR2 reads YYEKEE (reference sequence). The CDR3, as DNA: TGTGCCAGCAGCTTGGCCGATGGACAGCGCCAAGCTTTCTTT. This codes for CASSLADGQRQAFF.

The chain joins TRBV18 to TRBJ2-1; no firm D call. With 3 bases removed from V and 11 bases from J, the gap between germline ends came to 11 bases. CDR1 is KGHSH, CDR2 LQKENI, per germline. The CDR3 is 12 amino acids. CDR3: CASSPATYKQFF. The CDR3, as DNA: TGTGCCAGCTCACCGGCCACTTATAAGCAGTTCTTC. Together with reference TRBV18 and TRBJ2-1, the CDR3 gives the full variable domain: NAGVMQNPRHLVRRRGQEARLRCSPMKGHSHVYWYRQLPEEGLKFMVYLQKENIIDESGMPKERFSAEFPKEGPSILRIQQVVRGDSAAYFCASSPATYKQFFGPGTRLTVL.

The chain joins TRBV6-4 to TRBJ2-1, with TRBD2 identical over 8 bases. This CDR3 has 15 amino acids. Germline lookup yields CDR1 MRHNA and CDR2 SNTAGT. Trimming removed 2 bases from V and 5 bases from J; junction bases left unmatched: 5. CDR3 loop: CASSDTGGINNEQFF. The CDR3 DNA reads TGTGCCAGCAGTGACACGGGGGGGATCAACAATGAGCAGTTCTTC.

This clonotype was recorded many times. The chain recombines TRBV20-1 with TRBJ2-3, with 9 positions matching TRBD1. CDR1 DFQATT and CDR2 SNEGSKA come from the germline V gene (reference sequence). The V and J ends lost 0 bases and 6 bases, in that order; junction bases with no gene match: 7. This CDR3 region has 15 residues. The CDR3: CSARDPQGAADTQYF. The CDR3 nucleotides read TGCAGTGCTAGAGATCCACAGGGGGCTGCGGATACGCAGTATTTT.

The V call is TRBV20-1, the J call TRBJ1-1, with TRBD1 matching 7 bases. The junction had 10 bases not matched to a gene; V was cut back by 0 bases and J by 3 bases. Germline-derived CDR1 and CDR2 are DFQATT and SNEGSKA (reference sequence). This CDR3 contains 16 residues. This CDR3 reads CSARDYTRQGDTEAFF. The CDR3 DNA reads TGCAGTGCTAGAGATTATACTCGGCAGGGGGACACTGAAGCTTTCTTT.

This clonotype was picked up a small number of times. The chain recombines TRBV20-1 with TRBJ1-1; 7 bases fit TRBD1. Germline lookup yields CDR1 DFQATT and CDR2 SNEGSKA (reference sequence). The ends lost 6 bases at V and 10 bases at J; junction bases unmatched: 8. CDR3 length: 11 residues. CDR3 protein: CSAQGQIRAFF. CDR3 nucleotide sequence: TGCAGTGCCCAGGGACAGATCAGAGCTTTCTTT.